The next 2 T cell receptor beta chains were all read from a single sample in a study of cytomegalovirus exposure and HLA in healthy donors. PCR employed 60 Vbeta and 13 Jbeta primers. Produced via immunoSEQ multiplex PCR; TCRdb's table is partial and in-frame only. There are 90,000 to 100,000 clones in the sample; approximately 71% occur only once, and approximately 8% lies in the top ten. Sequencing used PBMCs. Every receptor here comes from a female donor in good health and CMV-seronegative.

The CDR3 region is CASSSVGGGGRAPLYEQYF. The CDR3 nucleotides read TGTGCCAGCAGCTCGGTGGGAGGGGGCGGGAGGGCACCACTATACGAGCAGTACTTC. The rearrangement links TRBV11-2 to TRBJ2-5; TRBD2 aligns across 9 bases. TRBJ2-7 matches the DNA end more closely, so the J call is doubtful. CDR3 length: 19 residues. Looked up from germline, CDR1 is SGHAT and CDR2 is FQNNGV.

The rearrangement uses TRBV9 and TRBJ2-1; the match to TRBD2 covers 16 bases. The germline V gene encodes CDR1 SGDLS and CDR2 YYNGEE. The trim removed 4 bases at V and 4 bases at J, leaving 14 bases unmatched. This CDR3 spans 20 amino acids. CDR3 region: CASSFLGLAGGSTLYNEQFF. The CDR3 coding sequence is TGTGCCAGCAGCTTTTTGGGACTAGCGGGGGGGTCTACCCTTTACAATGAGCAGTTCTTC. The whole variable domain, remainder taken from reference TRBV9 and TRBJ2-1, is DSGVTQTPKHLITATGQRVTLRCSPRSGDLSVYWYQQSLDQGLQFLIQYYNGEERAKGNILERFSAQQFPDLHSELNLSSLELGDSALYFCASSFLGLAGGSTLYNEQFFGPGTRLTVL.